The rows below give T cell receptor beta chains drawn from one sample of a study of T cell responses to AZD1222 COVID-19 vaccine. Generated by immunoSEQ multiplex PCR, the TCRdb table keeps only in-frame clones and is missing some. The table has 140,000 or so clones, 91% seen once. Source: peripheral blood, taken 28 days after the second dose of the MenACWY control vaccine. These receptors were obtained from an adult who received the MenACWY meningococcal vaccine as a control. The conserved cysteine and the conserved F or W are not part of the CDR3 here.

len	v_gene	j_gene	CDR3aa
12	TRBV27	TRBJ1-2	ASSPGQPFYGYT
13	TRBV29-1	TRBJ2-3	SATDPGTGTDTQY
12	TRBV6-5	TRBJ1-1	ASRGRGPVTEAF
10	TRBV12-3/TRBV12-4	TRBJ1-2	ASRRGDYGYT
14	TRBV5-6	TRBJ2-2	ASSFGQHANTGELF
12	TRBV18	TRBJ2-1	ASSPPTGEHEQF
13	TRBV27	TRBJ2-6	ASSGGVAWANVLT
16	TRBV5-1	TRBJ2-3	ASSLPGTSGLSTDTQY
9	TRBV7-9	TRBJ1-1	ASSQQREAF
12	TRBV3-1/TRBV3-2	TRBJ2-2	ASSQVRLHGELF
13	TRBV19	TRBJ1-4	ASMDQEIVNEKLF
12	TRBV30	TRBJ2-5	AWSRTSGGETQY
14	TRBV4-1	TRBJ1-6	ASSQDPTGNNSPLH